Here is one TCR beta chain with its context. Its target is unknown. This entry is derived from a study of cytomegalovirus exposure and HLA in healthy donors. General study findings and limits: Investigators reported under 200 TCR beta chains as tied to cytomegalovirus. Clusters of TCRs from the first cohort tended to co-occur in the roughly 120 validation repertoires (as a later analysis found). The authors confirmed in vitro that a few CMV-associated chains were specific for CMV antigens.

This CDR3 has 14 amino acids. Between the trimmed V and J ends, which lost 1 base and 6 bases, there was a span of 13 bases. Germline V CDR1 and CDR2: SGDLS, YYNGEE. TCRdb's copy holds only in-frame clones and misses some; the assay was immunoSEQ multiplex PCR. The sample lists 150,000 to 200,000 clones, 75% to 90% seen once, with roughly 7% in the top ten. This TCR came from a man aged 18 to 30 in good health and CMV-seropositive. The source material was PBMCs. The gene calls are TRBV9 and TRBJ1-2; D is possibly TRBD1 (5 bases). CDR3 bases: TGTGCCAGCAGCGTACAGGGAAATGGGGATGGCTACACCTTC. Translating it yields CASSVQGNGDGYTF.